This TCR beta chain was recorded in a study of cytomegalovirus exposure and HLA in healthy donors. Overall study results and limits: Upon later analysis, TCR association rates were observed to vary by HLA locus, being highest for DRB1 and lowest for HLA-C. Previous analysis showed most TCR beta V segments were productive about 90% or about 30% of the time.

Everyone who donated was a healthy bone marrow donor. In this sample, this clone turned up a few times. Its antigen is unidentified. The PCR had 60 Vbeta and 13 Jbeta primers. The method was immunoSEQ multiplex PCR; TCRdb's version includes in-frame clones alone and lacks a portion of them. This sample carries around 130,000 clones, around 70% of them seen once, and the ten largest clones take 2% to 3%. This TCR came from a woman in her sixties in good health and CMV-seropositive. The sample comprised PBMCs.

As DNA, the CDR3 is TGTGCCAGCACCCCTGGGCCCCAAGCCTACGAGCAGTACTTC. This gives the protein CASTPGPQAYEQYF. V gene TRBV6-5 combines with J gene TRBJ2-7; D is uncertain. The germline gives CDR1 MNHEY, CDR2 SVGAGI. The germline V and J ends were trimmed by 7 bases and 2 bases, with 15 bases remaining between them. This CDR3 spans 14 amino acids.